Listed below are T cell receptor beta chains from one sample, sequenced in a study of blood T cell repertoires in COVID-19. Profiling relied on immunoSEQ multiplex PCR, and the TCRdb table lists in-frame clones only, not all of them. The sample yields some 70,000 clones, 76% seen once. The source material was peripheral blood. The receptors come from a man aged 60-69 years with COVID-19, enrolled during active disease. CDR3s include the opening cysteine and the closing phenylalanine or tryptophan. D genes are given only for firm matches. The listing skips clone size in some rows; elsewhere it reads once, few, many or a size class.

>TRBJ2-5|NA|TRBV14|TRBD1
TGTGCCAGCAGCCACCTCCCGGGACAGGGACAAGAGACCCAGTACTTC
CASSHLPGQGQETQYF
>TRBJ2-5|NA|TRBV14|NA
TGTGCCAGCAGCTCATATGTCGGGAAAAGAGAGACCCAGTACTTC
CASSSYVGKRETQYF
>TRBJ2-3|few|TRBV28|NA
TGTGCCAGCAGTCCCGACAGGTACACAGATACGCAGTATTTT
CASSPDRYTDTQYF
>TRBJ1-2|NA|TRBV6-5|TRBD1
TGTGCCAGCAGATTGGGACAGTTTTATGGCTACACCTTC
CASRLGQFYGYTF
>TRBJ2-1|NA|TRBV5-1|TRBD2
TGCGCCAGCAGCTTGGTGGGACTAGCGGGAGTCCCCTACAATGAGCAGTTCTTC
CASSLVGLAGVPYNEQFF
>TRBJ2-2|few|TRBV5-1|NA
TGCGCCAGCAGCGTAACTTCCACCGGGGAGCTGTTTTTT
CASSVTSTGELFF
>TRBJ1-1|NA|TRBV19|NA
TGTGCCAGTAGTATAGTCGGACAGCCCACTGAAGCTTTCTTT
CASSIVGQPTEAFF
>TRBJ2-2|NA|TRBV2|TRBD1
TGTGCCAGCAGCGGGACAGGGTTGGCCGGGGAGCTGTTTTTT
CASSGTGLAGELFF
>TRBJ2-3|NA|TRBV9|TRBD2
TGTGCCAGCAGCTCGGGACTAGCGGGGGGGGCCGGCACAGATACGCAGTATTTT
CASSSGLAGGAGTDTQYF
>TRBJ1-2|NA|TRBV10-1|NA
TGCGCCAGCAGTGTCGCAGTTAACTATGGCTACACCTTC
CASSVAVNYGYTF
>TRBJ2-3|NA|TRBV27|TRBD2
TGTGCCAGCAGGGCTAGCGGGAGGGCCGGAGCAGATACGCAGTATTTT
CASRASGRAGADTQYF
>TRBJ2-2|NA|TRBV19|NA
TGTGCCAGTAGCCCCGGCGGCTGGGCCGGGGAGCTGTTTTTT
CASSPGGWAGELFF
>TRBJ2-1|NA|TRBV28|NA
TGTGCCAGCAGCCAGGGGAGCGGTCTTCCGTTCTTC
CASSQGSGLPFF
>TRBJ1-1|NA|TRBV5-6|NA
TGTGCCAGCAGCTCGACATTCCTGAACACTGAAGCTTTCTTT
CASSSTFLNTEAFF
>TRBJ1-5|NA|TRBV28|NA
TGTGCCAGCAGTCGGACAGTAAAGAGTAATCAGCCCCAGCATTTT
CASSRTVKSNQPQHF
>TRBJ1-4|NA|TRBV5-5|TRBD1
TGTGCCAGCAGCTTGGTCGGGACAGGGAGTGAAAAACTGTTTTTT
CASSLVGTGSEKLFF